This passage covers 23 T cell receptor beta chains from one sample sequenced in a study of beta chain features in type 1 diabetes. As every portion of the isolated RNA was reverse transcribed, the sequencing read expressed TCRB transcripts. The data were produced by immunoSEQ multiplex PCR, yet TCRdb's version contains in-frame clones alone and is incomplete. The table lists under 950,000 clones, 15% to 20% of them singletons. Material for sequencing was naive CD4+ T cells from blood. The receptors stem from a woman aged 18-29 years in good health.

This clone was detected only a few times. V gene TRBV5-1 combines with J gene TRBJ2-3, with unresolved D. CDR1 is SGHRS, CDR2 YFSETQ, per germline. Trimming pared 3 bases from V and 0 bases from J, leaving 14 bases between. CDR3 length: 16 amino acids. CDR3 sequence (DNA): TGCGCCAGCAGCTCCCCCGCCGCAAAGAGCACAGATACGCAGTATTTT. Translation: CASSSPAAKSTDTQYF.

This clone was seen a single time. The chain joins TRBV9 to TRBJ2-5; possibly TRBD1 for D (5 bases). Germline loops: CDR1 SGDLS, CDR2 YYNGEE. V lost 0 bases, J lost 2 bases, and 14 bases lay in between. The CDR3 is made up of 16 amino acids. CDR3 region: CASSVGSTGIQETQYF. CDR3 in DNA: TGTGCCAGCAGCGTAGGGTCAACAGGTATACAAGAGACCCAGTACTTC.

This clone was found a few times. The V and J genes are TRBV28 and TRBJ2-7, with 9 bases matching TRBD2. The length of the CDR3 is 16 residues. Trimming at V came to 1 base and at J to 5 bases, leaving 9 bases not matched to a gene. Germline V gene lookup returns CDR1 MDHEN and CDR2 SYDVKM. The CDR3 DNA is TGTGCCAGCAGTTTATTTAGCGGGAGAGGGTCCCACGAGCAGTACTTC. This translates into CASSLFSGRGSHEQYF.

This clone occurred a few times. The J gene is TRBJ1-4, the V gene TRBV28, with D unclear. Germline V gives CDR1 MDHEN, CDR2 SYDVKM. The CDR3 covers 12 residues. V was cut by 2 bases and J by 7 bases, with 5 bases left in between. The CDR3 DNA reads TGTGCCAGCAGTTTAGGGCTTGAAAAACTGTTTTTT. Its translation: CASSLGLEKLFF.

The chain joins TRBV7-2 to TRBJ2-3; D perhaps matches TRBD2 (5 bases). Per germline, CDR1 SGHTA and CDR2 FQGNSA. The ends were cut back, 1 base at V and 3 bases at J, with 11 bases in the middle. The length of the CDR3 is 15 residues. CDR3 DNA sequence: TGTGCCAGCAGCTTAGGAGGCCAGCGGACAGATACGCAGTATTTT. Translated, it gives CASSLGGQRTDTQYF.

The chain couples TRBV27 to TRBJ2-5, with a possible D match to TRBD1 (5 bases). Trimming pared 7 bases from V and 0 bases from J, leaving 18 bases between. This CDR3 has 16 residues. Germline lookup yields CDR1 MNHEY and CDR2 SMNVEV (reference sequence). The CDR3 coding sequence is TGTGCCAGCAAGCCAAAATGGACAAGGGACCAAGAGACCCAGTACTTC. Translation gives CASKPKWTRDQETQYF.

The rearrangement joins TRBV28 to TRBJ2-1; 8 bases align to TRBD1. The CDR3 is made up of 15 amino acids. The germline V gene encodes CDR1 MDHEN and CDR2 SYDVKM. The V and J ends lost 3 bases and 8 bases, in that order; junction bases with no gene match: 9. The CDR3 sequence: CASSFWQGAGDEQFF. In nucleotides, the CDR3 is TGTGCCAGCAGTTTTTGGCAGGGGGCTGGGGATGAGCAGTTCTTC.

Notes on this clone: The sample contains more than one DNA sequence encoding this CDR3. The rearrangement joins TRBV9 to TRBJ2-2, with D hard to call. CDR1 and CDR2 from the germline V gene are SGDLS and YYNGEE. The V end was cut by 0 bases, the J end by 2 bases, with 5 bases between. The CDR3 totals 14 residues. The CDR3 spells CASSVEGNTGELFF. The DNA of the CDR3 is TGTGCCAGCAGCGTAGAGGGAAACACCGGGGAGCTGTTTTTT.

This chain uses TRBV6-1 with TRBJ2-1, with 7 bases lining up with TRBD2. CDR3 length: 16 amino acids. V trimming: 4 bases; J trimming: 2 bases; junction bases outside the gene matches: 8. Germline V gene lookup returns CDR1 MNHNS and CDR2 SASEGT. CDR3 in amino acids: CASSVFLAEAYNEQFF. CDR3 coding DNA: TGTGCCAGCAGTGTATTTCTAGCGGAGGCCTACAATGAGCAGTTCTTC.

This clone was detected a few times. The chain has TRBV7-2 and TRBJ2-7, with D possibly matching TRBD1 (6 bases). The CDR3 runs 14 residues. Trimming took off 5 bases at V and 4 bases at J, with 15 bases between the two ends. CDR1 is SGHTA, CDR2 FQGNSA, per germline. The CDR3 DNA reads as TGTGCCAGCAGCACCTCCCGGGACACATACGAGCAGTACTTC. Translating gives CASSTSRDTYEQYF.

This clone came up a few times. V usage is TRBV2 and J usage is TRBJ2-7, with D perhaps TRBD1 (6 bases). Germline-derived CDR1 and CDR2 are SNHLY and FYNNEI. The ends were cut back, 6 bases at V and 2 bases at J, with 8 bases in the middle. The CDR3 is 12 amino acids. The CDR3 loop is CASRGTTYEQYF. The CDR3 DNA is TGTGCCAGCAGGGGGACAACCTACGAGCAGTACTTC.

This clone was found a few times. The chain links TRBV7-9 to TRBJ2-5, with D tentatively TRBD1 (5 bases). V lost 1 base and J 4 bases, leaving 16 bases between the germline ends. The germline V gene has CDR1 SEHNR and CDR2 FQNEAQ (reference sequence). The CDR3 has 16 amino acids. CDR3 nucleotides: TGTGCCAGCAGCTTAGGCCGGCCGAGGACAACAGAGACCCAGTACTTC. Translated: CASSLGRPRTTETQYF.

The gene calls are TRBV10-3 and TRBJ2-7; D call uncertain. V shed 5 bases and J shed 0 bases, with 11 bases lying between them. CDR3 size: 14 residues. Germline lookup yields CDR1 ENHRY and CDR2 SYGVKD. CDR3 bases: TGTGCCATCAGTTGGTCTTTGCCCTCCTACGAGCAGTACTTC. It specifies CAISWSLPSYEQYF.

With respect to this clone: This CDR3 is missing its conserved last phenylalanine or tryptophan, likely due to a read error. The DNA is left out, because the CDR3 cannot be placed on it with certainty; the CDR3 is given as TCRdb lists it. The chain uses TRBV6-5 and TRBJ1-2. A total of 9 residues make up the CDR3, ends included. Germline V gene sequence: CDR1 MNHEY, CDR2 SVGAGI. Here the CDR3 reads CASSYSSPA.

Here the CDR3 DNA reads TGTGCCAGCAGTTACGGTGGTAGCGGGAGAAGGAATACGCAGTATTTT. Encoded protein: CASSYGGSGRRNTQYF. The rearrangement uses TRBV6-5 and TRBJ2-3; TRBD2 agrees at 9 bases. The CDR3 loop spans 16 amino acids. J was trimmed by 7 bases and V by 2 bases; bases with no gene match: 10. CDR1 is MNHEY and CDR2 is SVGAGI in the germline V gene.

V and J are TRBV4-2 and TRBJ2-3; 8 bases align to TRBD1. Germline CDR1 reads LGHNA; CDR2 reads YNFKEQ. The CDR3 totals 16 residues. The V and J ends lost 0 bases and 0 bases, in that order; junction bases with no gene match: 2. The CDR3 DNA reads TGTGCCAGCAGCCAAGAGACAGGGGCCAGCACAGATACGCAGTATTTT. This gives the protein CASSQETGASTDTQYF.

This clone was counted at least ten times. The rearrangement uses TRBV14 and TRBJ2-1; 13 nucleotides align to TRBD2. Trimming removed 1 base from V and 9 bases from J; junction bases left unmatched: 6. The germline V gene has CDR1 SGHDN and CDR2 FVKESK. The CDR3 length is 16 residues. CDR3 DNA: TGTGCCAGCAGCCAAGCCTGGACTAGCGGGAGAAGTGAGCAGTTCTTC. It is translated as CASSQAWTSGRSEQFF. Full variable domain (remainder filled in from reference TRBV14 and TRBJ2-1): EAGVTQFPSHSVIEKGQTVTLRCDPISGHDNLYWYRRVMGKEIKFLLHFVKESKQDESGMPNNRFLAERTGGTYSTLKVQPAELEDSGVYFCASSQAWTSGRSEQFFGPGTRLTVL.

This clone was counted between two and nine times. The sample holds other DNA sequences that translate to the same CDR3. This chain links TRBV28 with TRBJ2-7; TRBD2 agrees at 11 bases. The CDR3 is 15 amino acids. The germline gives CDR1 MDHEN, CDR2 SYDVKM. Trimming removed 5 bases from V and 1 base from J; junction bases left unmatched: 4. As DNA, the CDR3 is TGTGCCAGCAGTCCCGGGACTAGCGGATCCTACGAGCAGTACTTC. Its protein product is CASSPGTSGSYEQYF.

This clone was observed a few times. The gene calls are TRBV27 and TRBJ2-1, with D unclear. The CDR3 contains 14 residues. Germline CDR1 is MNHEY and CDR2 is SMNVEV (reference sequence). The V and J ends lost 2 bases and 6 bases respectively, with 11 bases between them. CDR3 in DNA: TGTGCCAGCAGTTTAAGGGCAATCCCCAATGAGCAGTTCTTC. As protein: CASSLRAIPNEQFF.

With respect to this clone: This same CDR3 is encoded by further DNA sequences in the sample. The chain employs TRBV20-1 and TRBJ1-5; D is ambiguous. The V gene lost 3 bases and the J gene lost 5 bases, with 5 bases spanning the gap. CDR3 size: 11 residues. The germline V gene has CDR1 DFQATT and CDR2 SNEGSKA (reference sequence). Here the CDR3 reads CSASGDQPQHF. CDR3 nucleotide sequence: TGCAGTGCTAGTGGTGATCAGCCCCAGCATTTT.

This sequence joins TRBV5-1 and TRBJ1-5, with 7 bases lining up with TRBD1. This CDR3 contains 15 residues. V shed 3 bases, J shed 0 bases, and the junction held 3 bases outside the gene matches. CDR1 and CDR2 (germline): SGHRS, YFSETQ. The CDR3 reads CASSSTGDSNQPQHF. CDR3 nucleotide sequence: TGCGCCAGCAGCTCAACAGGGGATAGCAATCAGCCCCAGCATTTT. The full variable domain, with the rest looked up from reference TRBV5-1 and TRBJ1-5, is KAGVTQTPRYLIKTRGQQVTLSCSPISGHRSVSWYQQTPGQGLQFLFEYFSETQRNKGNFPGRFSGRQFSNSRSEMNVSTLELGDSALYLCASSSTGDSNQPQHFGDGTRLSIL.

The table lists this clone with a few counts. The chain combines TRBV7-6 with TRBJ2-5, with unresolved D. The CDR3 sequence is 13 residues long. With 2 bases removed from V and 1 base from J, the gap between germline ends came to 5 bases. Germline CDR1 SGHVS, CDR2 FNYEAQ. In DNA form, the CDR3 reads TGTGCCAGCAGCTTAACAGTCCAAGAGACCCAGTACTTC. Translating it yields CASSLTVQETQYF.

The table lists this clone with a few counts. The chain recombines TRBV28 with TRBJ1-2; tentative D call: TRBD1 (6 bases). The CDR3 loop spans 15 amino acids. Trimming took 6 bases from V and 5 from J, leaving 19 bases between them. In germline, CDR1 is MDHEN, CDR2 SYDVKM. The CDR3 region has the DNA TGTGCCAGCAGGACGAAATTGACAGGAAGATATGGCTACACCTTC. It encodes CASRTKLTGRYGYTF.